The clone carrying this T cell receptor (beta chain) was seen more than once but under ten times. The antigen remains undetermined. This entry is derived from a study of OX40 agonist ivuxolimab in advanced cancers. Across the study: Dosing consisted of intravenous ivuxolimab at 0.01 to 10 mg/kg every 2 weeks. Two cutaneous melanoma patients and one hepatocellular carcinoma patient, three in all, had partial responses. Participants averaged 60 years of age (range about 23 to 90) and were 75% to 90% male.

V lost 0 bases and J 2 bases, leaving 8 bases between the germline ends. In germline, CDR1 is SGHRS, CDR2 YFSETQ. The CDR3 has 14 residues. TCRdb keeps only in-frame clones here, not all; method: immunoSEQ multiplex PCR. Found here are some 95,000 clones, approximately 91% of them singletons; the top ten hold 0.7% to 0.95%. Study observations and caveats: The mean number of expanded clones was higher in CD8+ T cells than in CD4+.

This TCR derives from an adult with an advanced solid tumor such as melanoma, head and neck, liver or kidney cancer. This sample comprised CD4+ or CD8+ T cells sorted from blood, obtained in a trial of the OX40 agonist ivuxolimab. V gene TRBV5-1 combines with J gene TRBJ2-5; D is undetermined. CDR3 loop: CASSLGVGQETQYF. The CDR3 bases are TGCGCCAGCAGCTTGGGGGTAGGTCAAGAGACCCAGTACTTC.